This section outlines one T cell receptor (beta chain) sequence together with its context. The antigen remains unidentified. These data originate in a study of CD8 T cells in ankylosing spondylitis. Findings and caveats of the study: In ankylosing spondylitis blood, a motif of roughly eight highly homologous TCR beta variants appeared characteristic. In synovial fluid and blood from reactive arthritis, some motif variants were previously reported.

Between the trimmed V and J ends, which lost 5 bases and 7 bases, there was a span of 11 bases. Germline loops: CDR1 MNHEY, CDR2 SMNVEV (reference sequence). The CDR3 has 12 amino acids. Via MiXCR, TCRdb re-called the 5' RACE reads, giving one row per CDR3 protein. The data hold 350,000 to 450,000 distinct CDR3 sequences, with approximately 20% observed a single time. The sample was blood, either unsorted or a sorted T cell fraction (not recorded which). The sequence derives from a male donor with ankylosing spondylitis or in good health (not recorded which). The rearrangement joins TRBV27 to TRBJ2-5; a weak D match, TRBD2 (6 bases). CDR3 DNA: TGTGCCAGCAGTGATGGCGGGGCGACCCAGTACTTC. Protein: CASSDGGATQYF.